The present T cell receptor (beta chain) was sequenced within a study of cytomegalovirus exposure and HLA in healthy donors. Study-level information: Early released data comprised approximately 85 million unique TCRs from HLA-typed donors.

The V gene lost 2 bases and the J gene lost 2 bases, with 27 bases spanning the gap. CDR1 and CDR2 from the germline V gene are SGHDN and FVKESK. This CDR3 contains 20 residues. The PCR used 60 Vbeta and 13 Jbeta primers. Libraries were prepared by immunoSEQ multiplex PCR; TCRdb keeps only in-frame clonotypes and omits some of them. This sample has about 160,000 clones; around 76% occur once, and the top ten carry about 1.6%. The chain links TRBV14 to TRBJ1-1, with no clear D. The sequencing sample was made of PBMCs. This receptor was taken from a girl aged 10-17 years in good health and CMV-seropositive. This CDR3 is CASSQPNLTSLRSGNTEAFF. As DNA, the CDR3 is TGTGCCAGCAGCCAACCCAACTTGACAAGTTTAAGGTCTGGAAACACTGAAGCTTTCTTT.